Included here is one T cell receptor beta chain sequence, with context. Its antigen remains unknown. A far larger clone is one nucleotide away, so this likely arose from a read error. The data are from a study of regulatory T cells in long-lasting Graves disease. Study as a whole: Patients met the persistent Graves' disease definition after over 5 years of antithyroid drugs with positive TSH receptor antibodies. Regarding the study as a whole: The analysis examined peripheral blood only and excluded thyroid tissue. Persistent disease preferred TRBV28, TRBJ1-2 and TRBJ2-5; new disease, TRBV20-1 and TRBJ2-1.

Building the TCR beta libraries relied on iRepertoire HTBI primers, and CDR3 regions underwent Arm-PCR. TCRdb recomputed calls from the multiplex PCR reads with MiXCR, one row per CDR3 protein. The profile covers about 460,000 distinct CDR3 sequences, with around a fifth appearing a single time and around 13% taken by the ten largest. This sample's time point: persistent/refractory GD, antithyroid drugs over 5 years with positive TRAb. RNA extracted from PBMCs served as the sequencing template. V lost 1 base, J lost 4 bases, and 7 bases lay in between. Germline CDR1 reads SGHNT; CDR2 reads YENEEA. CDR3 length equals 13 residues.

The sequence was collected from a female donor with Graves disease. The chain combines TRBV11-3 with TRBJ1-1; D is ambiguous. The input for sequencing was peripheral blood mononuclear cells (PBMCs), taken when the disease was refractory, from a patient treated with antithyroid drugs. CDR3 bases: TGTGCCAGCAGCTTAGGGCAGAGCACTGAAGCTTTCTTT. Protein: CASSLGQSTEAFF.